The clone carrying this T cell receptor (beta chain) was counted between two and nine times. Antigen unknown. These data originate in a study of vaccination and CD4 T cells after COVID-19. As for treatment: roughly 10-day PBMC culture with coronavirus spike peptide pools or control peptides (ViraFEST assay). With the Oncomine TCR Beta short-read assay, DNA from cultured CD4+ T cells was sequenced. TCRdb called the PCR reads again in MiXCR, with one record for every CDR3 protein. The repertoire holds over 25,000 distinct CDR3 sequences, with less than 80% as singletons. The germline V gene has CDR1 LGHNT and CDR2 FRNRAP. This CDR3 spans 15 amino acids. Trimming took 5 bases from V and 5 from J; bases not matched to a gene: 7.

The sample in question was CD4+ T cells from blood, cultured in vitro, obtained after SARS-CoV-2 vaccination. This chain uses TRBV12-5 with TRBJ1-1; TRBD1 agrees at 11 bases. This receptor was obtained from a human donor who received a COVID-19 vaccine. This CDR3 is CASGPTDRGRTEAFF. The CDR3 nucleotides are TGTGCTAGTGGTCCGACGGACAGGGGGCGAACTGAAGCTTTCTTT.